Below, one T cell receptor (beta chain) is given with its context. These data originate in a study of control samples from healthy donors and cancer patients. Assay: immunoSEQ multiplex PCR; the TCRdb copy retains only in-frame clones and omits some. The table has about 120,000 clones, 93% seen once; the top ten hold about 2.8%. V lost 1 base to trimming and J lost 0 bases, with 9 bases between them. The germline V gene has CDR1 SNHLY and CDR2 FYNNEI. The CDR3 spans 15 residues. The rearrangement links TRBV2 to TRBJ1-1; the D is unclear. The TCR originated in a man under 40 in good health. The sequencing input was blood. As DNA, the CDR3 is TGTGCCAGCAGTGAAGGTCAGCCCATGAACACTGAAGCTTTCTTT. As protein: CASSEGQPMNTEAFF.